These T cell receptor beta chains were read from a single sample in a study of blood T cells in healthy people across ages. TCRdb recomputed calls from the 5' RACE reads with MiXCR, one row per CDR3 protein. Among roughly 1,500,000 distinct CDR3 sequences listed, around two fifths were seen once. The sample comprised blood. The receptors were sampled from a woman between 18 and 29 years old in good health. Both conserved end residues are part of each CDR3. Fields, in order: CDR3 protein, CDR3 DNA, D gene, clone size, V gene, J gene. A D gene is named only where the DNA matches it firmly. A row's size may be missing; if present it is once, few, many or a size class.

CDR3aa: CASRPRQGVPYNEQFF; CDR3nt: TGTGCCAGCAGGCCTCGACAGGGGGTCCCCTACAATGAGCAGTTCTTC; d_gene: TRBD1; abundance: NA; v_gene: TRBV2; j_gene: TRBJ2-1
CDR3aa: CASSLAPTPGLAGYNEQFF; CDR3nt: TGTGCTAGCAGCTTAGCCCCGACGCCCGGACTAGCGGGTTACAATGAGCAGTTCTTC; d_gene: TRBD2; abundance: few; v_gene: TRBV7-7; j_gene: TRBJ2-1
CDR3aa: CASRRRDRGYYGYTF; CDR3nt: TGTGCCAGCCGGCGACGGGACAGGGGATACTATGGCTACACCTTC; d_gene: TRBD1; abundance: NA; v_gene: TRBV5-6; j_gene: TRBJ1-2
CDR3aa: CSVYTGEADEQYF; CDR3nt: TGCAGCGTGTACACCGGGGAGGCGGACGAGCAGTACTTC; d_gene: NA; abundance: NA; v_gene: TRBV29-1; j_gene: TRBJ2-7
CDR3aa: CSADGGASYEQYF; CDR3nt: TGCAGTGCTGACGGGGGGGCCTCGTACGAGCAGTACTTC; d_gene: TRBD2; abundance: many; v_gene: TRBV20-1; j_gene: TRBJ2-7
CDR3aa: CASIRDGSNQPQHF; CDR3nt: TGTGCCAGCATAAGGGACGGTAGCAATCAGCCCCAGCATTTT; d_gene: NA; abundance: NA; v_gene: TRBV2; j_gene: TRBJ1-5
CDR3aa: CASSPPWAKNIQYF; CDR3nt: TGTGCCAGCAGCCCTCCGTGGGCCAAAAACATTCAGTACTTC; d_gene: NA; abundance: few; v_gene: TRBV4-2; j_gene: TRBJ2-4
CDR3aa: CASNPDSNYNEQFF; CDR3nt: TGCGCCAGCAACCCAGATTCGAACTACAATGAGCAGTTCTTC; d_gene: NA; abundance: few; v_gene: TRBV5-1; j_gene: TRBJ2-1
CDR3aa: CASSFETGTSAYNEQYF; CDR3nt: TGTGCCAGCAGCTTCGAAACTGGGACTAGCGCGTACAATGAGCAGTACTTC; d_gene: TRBD2; abundance: NA; v_gene: TRBV2; j_gene: TRBJ2-7
CDR3aa: CASSMGTRDSLIEQYF; CDR3nt: TGTGCCAGCAGCATGGGGACTAGAGATAGCCTCATCGAGCAGTACTTC; d_gene: TRBD2; abundance: NA; v_gene: TRBV5-4; j_gene: TRBJ2-7
CDR3aa: CAGSRQGGANYGYTF; CDR3nt: TGTGCCGGCAGCCGCCAGGGGGGAGCTAACTATGGCTACACCTTC; d_gene: TRBD1; abundance: few; v_gene: TRBV3-1; j_gene: TRBJ1-2
CDR3aa: CASSEGGTSNEQFF; CDR3nt: TGTGCCAGCAGTGAAGGGGGGACGTCCAATGAGCAGTTCTTC; d_gene: NA; abundance: few; v_gene: TRBV2; j_gene: TRBJ2-1
CDR3aa: CSALTGNEQYF; CDR3nt: TGCAGCGCCCTAACAGGGAACGAGCAGTACTTC; d_gene: NA; abundance: many; v_gene: TRBV29-1; j_gene: TRBJ2-7
CDR3aa: CASSQYAGGIDTQYF; CDR3nt: TGTGCCAGCAGCCAATATGCAGGGGGCATAGATACGCAGTATTTT; d_gene: TRBD1; abundance: NA; v_gene: TRBV16; j_gene: TRBJ2-3
CDR3aa: CASSPPIGATGETQYF; CDR3nt: TGTGCCAGCTCACCACCGATAGGCGCTACTGGGGAGACCCAGTACTTC; d_gene: NA; abundance: few; v_gene: TRBV18; j_gene: TRBJ2-5
CDR3aa: CASSNGGYETGELFF; CDR3nt: TGTGCCAGCAGCAATGGGGGGTATGAGACCGGGGAGCTGTTTTTT; d_gene: NA; abundance: NA; v_gene: TRBV5-4; j_gene: TRBJ2-2
CDR3aa: CASSQEPRGDGYTF; CDR3nt: TGTGCCAGCAGCCAAGAGCCCAGGGGGGATGGCTACACCTTC; d_gene: TRBD1; abundance: few; v_gene: TRBV4-2; j_gene: TRBJ1-2
CDR3aa: CASSLTLSGPRDTDTQYF; CDR3nt: TGCGCCAGCAGCTTGACCCTGTCCGGGCCCCGTGACACAGATACGCAGTATTTT; d_gene: NA; abundance: NA; v_gene: TRBV5-1; j_gene: TRBJ2-3
CDR3aa: CASRKGAYEQYF; CDR3nt: TGTGCCAGCAGGAAAGGGGCCTACGAGCAGTACTTC; d_gene: NA; abundance: NA; v_gene: TRBV6-5; j_gene: TRBJ2-7
CDR3aa: CASSFLLAEPASTDTQYF; CDR3nt: TGTGCCAGCAGCTTCCTTTTAGCGGAGCCCGCTAGCACAGATACGCAGTATTTT; d_gene: NA; abundance: few; v_gene: TRBV7-2; j_gene: TRBJ2-3
CDR3aa: CASSLATSGVKETQYF; CDR3nt: TGCGCCAGCAGCCTCGCGACTAGCGGGGTAAAAGAGACCCAGTACTTC; d_gene: TRBD2; abundance: few; v_gene: TRBV4-1; j_gene: TRBJ2-5
CDR3aa: CSVGSSLGEQYF; CDR3nt: TGCAGCGTTGGGAGTTCATTGGGGGAGCAGTACTTC; d_gene: NA; abundance: many; v_gene: TRBV29-1; j_gene: TRBJ2-7
CDR3aa: CASSVIGTEEQYF; CDR3nt: TGTGCCAGCAGTGTAATAGGGACGGAGGAGCAGTACTTC; d_gene: NA; abundance: NA; v_gene: TRBV6-1; j_gene: TRBJ2-7
CDR3aa: CAREGSQETQYF; CDR3nt: TGTGCCAGAGAGGGGAGTCAAGAGACCCAGTACTTC; d_gene: NA; abundance: few; v_gene: TRBV6-6; j_gene: TRBJ2-5
CDR3aa: CSARKTRDEQYF; CDR3nt: TGCAGTGCTAGGAAGACTAGGGACGAGCAGTACTTC; d_gene: NA; abundance: NA; v_gene: TRBV20-1; j_gene: TRBJ2-7
CDR3aa: CATGGLTSGPYNEQFF; CDR3nt: TGTGCCACCGGAGGACTGACTAGCGGGCCGTACAATGAGCAGTTCTTC; d_gene: TRBD2; abundance: NA; v_gene: TRBV24-1; j_gene: TRBJ2-1
CDR3aa: CASNPLQSKNNQPQHF; CDR3nt: TGTGCCAGCAACCCGCTTCAGAGTAAAAACAATCAGCCCCAGCATTTT; d_gene: NA; abundance: once; v_gene: TRBV7-2; j_gene: TRBJ1-5
CDR3aa: CASSLGFGTGASDTQYF; CDR3nt: TGTGCTAGCAGCTTAGGTTTCGGGACAGGGGCGTCAGATACGCAGTATTTT; d_gene: TRBD1; abundance: few; v_gene: TRBV7-7; j_gene: TRBJ2-3
CDR3aa: CASSLMGGLATYNEQFF; CDR3nt: TGTGCCAGCAGCTTAATGGGGGGGCTAGCGACTTACAATGAGCAGTTCTTC; d_gene: NA; abundance: NA; v_gene: TRBV7-3; j_gene: TRBJ2-1
CDR3aa: CASKDRVNTGELFF; CDR3nt: TGTGCCAGCAAAGATAGGGTTAACACCGGGGAGCTGTTTTTT; d_gene: NA; abundance: few; v_gene: TRBV2; j_gene: TRBJ2-2
CDR3aa: CASSLGREYGYTF; CDR3nt: TGTGCCAGCAGTTTAGGGAGGGAATATGGCTACACCTTC; d_gene: NA; abundance: NA; v_gene: TRBV12-3/TRBV12-4; j_gene: TRBJ1-2
CDR3aa: CASSSPQRGLAKNIQYF; CDR3nt: TGCGCCAGCAGCAGCCCCCAGCGGGGCCTAGCCAAAAACATTCAGTACTTT; d_gene: TRBD2; abundance: few; v_gene: TRBV5-1; j_gene: TRBJ2-4
CDR3aa: CASSAAPETQYF; CDR3nt: TGTGCCAGCAGCGCAGCGCCGGAGACCCAGTACTTC; d_gene: NA; abundance: NA; v_gene: TRBV14; j_gene: TRBJ2-5
CDR3aa: CASSPTPANYGYTF; CDR3nt: TGTGCCAGTAGCCCCACGCCCGCTAACTATGGCTACACCTTC; d_gene: NA; abundance: NA; v_gene: TRBV19; j_gene: TRBJ1-2
CDR3aa: CASMGGTTDTQYF; CDR3nt: TGTGCCAGCATGGGGGGGACCACAGATACGCAGTATTTT; d_gene: TRBD2; abundance: NA; v_gene: TRBV2; j_gene: TRBJ2-3
CDR3aa: CASSKTGEGNGYTF; CDR3nt: TGCGCCAGCAGCAAGACAGGGGAAGGAAATGGCTACACCTTC; d_gene: TRBD1; abundance: few; v_gene: TRBV5-1; j_gene: TRBJ1-2
CDR3aa: CARSETSGGAETQYF; CDR3nt: TGTGCCAGAAGTGAAACTAGCGGGGGGGCAGAGACCCAGTACTTC; d_gene: TRBD2; abundance: NA; v_gene: TRBV6-1; j_gene: TRBJ2-5
CDR3aa: CSVSLGLRTDTQYF; CDR3nt: TGCAGCGTTTCACTCGGACTACGCACAGATACGCAGTATTTT; d_gene: NA; abundance: many; v_gene: TRBV29-1; j_gene: TRBJ2-3
CDR3aa: CATSRGPAGSTDTQYF; CDR3nt: TGTGCCACCAGCAGAGGGCCAGCGGGGAGCACAGATACGCAGTATTTT; d_gene: TRBD2; abundance: few; v_gene: TRBV15; j_gene: TRBJ2-3
CDR3aa: CASRLGGTSYEQYF; CDR3nt: TGTGCCAGCCGGCTAGGCGGGACCTCCTACGAGCAGTACTTC; d_gene: NA; abundance: few; v_gene: TRBV6-1; j_gene: TRBJ2-7
CDR3aa: CASSPLRDGIYEQYF; CDR3nt: TGTGCCAGCAGCCCACTCCGGGACGGGATATACGAGCAGTACTTC; d_gene: NA; abundance: NA; v_gene: TRBV11-2; j_gene: TRBJ2-7
CDR3aa: CASSLRTPADTQYF; CDR3nt: TGTGCCAGCAGTTTAAGGACTCCTGCAGATACGCAGTATTTT; d_gene: NA; abundance: NA; v_gene: TRBV12-3/TRBV12-4; j_gene: TRBJ2-3
CDR3aa: CASSQVQAGTHNSPLHF; CDR3nt: TGCGCCAGCAGCCAAGTCCAGGCCGGGACCCATAATTCACCCCTCCACTTT; d_gene: NA; abundance: NA; v_gene: TRBV4-1; j_gene: TRBJ1-6
CDR3aa: CASSFVVGANTGELFF; CDR3nt: TGTGCCAGCAGTTTCGTCGTGGGCGCGAACACCGGGGAGCTGTTTTTT; d_gene: NA; abundance: few; v_gene: TRBV12-3/TRBV12-4; j_gene: TRBJ2-2
CDR3aa: CASSYSGRAQWLDEQFF; CDR3nt: TGTGCCAGCAGTTATAGCGGGAGGGCCCAGTGGCTCGATGAGCAGTTCTTC; d_gene: TRBD2; abundance: few; v_gene: TRBV6-6; j_gene: TRBJ2-1
CDR3aa: CASSTDYNEQYF; CDR3nt: TGTGCCAGCAGCACCGATTACAATGAGCAGTACTTC; d_gene: NA; abundance: NA; v_gene: TRBV21-1; j_gene: TRBJ2-7